The 30 T cell receptor beta chains below all came from one sample that was sequenced in a study of technical replicates of blood from a handful of donors. Clones were read by immunoSEQ multiplex PCR, and TCRdb kept only the in-frame ones, dropping some. The sample contains about 80,000 clones, approximately 94% of which appear only once. The sequenced material came from T cells isolated from PBMCs. These receptors all stem from a human donor in good health.

This clone has only one observation. This chain connects TRBV4-2 to TRBJ2-1; 12 bases agree with TRBD2. Germline CDR1 LGHNA, CDR2 YNFKEQ. This CDR3 is 16 amino acids long. V lost 0 bases and J lost 9; bases outside the gene matches: 6. For the CDR3, the DNA is TGTGCCAGCAGCCAAGATCCGGGACTAGCGGGCGGTGAGCAGTTCTTC. Its protein product is CASSQDPGLAGGEQFF.

The chain is built from TRBV15 and TRBJ2-1; D is possibly TRBD2 (5 bases). This CDR3 has 15 residues. Per the germline V gene, CDR1 is LNHNV and CDR2 is YYDKDF (reference sequence). With 0 bases removed from V and 6 bases from J, the gap between germline ends came to 12 bases. The CDR3 bases are TGTGCCACCAGCAGAGATGTGGGAGTAGGCAATGAGCAGTTCTTC. Protein product: CATSRDVGVGNEQFF.

The CDR3 spells CASSVGVGRWEQFF. The CDR3 coding sequence is TGTGCCAGCAGTGTCGGGGTAGGCCGGTGGGAGCAGTTCTTC. This chain uses TRBV6-6 with TRBJ2-1, with TRBD2 as a possible D gene (5 bases). This CDR3 has 14 amino acids. Trimming removed 5 bases at V and 10 bases at J, with 18 bases between. Germline V lookup: CDR1 MNHNY, CDR2 SVGAGI (reference sequence).

The J gene is TRBJ1-1, the V gene TRBV30; D not resolved. CDR1 GTSNPN and CDR2 SVGIG come from the germline V gene (reference sequence). V was shortened by 3 bases and J by 0 bases, with 5 bases between the two germline ends. CDR3 size: 12 residues. This CDR3 is CAWRGMNTEAFF. In DNA form, the CDR3 reads TGTGCCTGGAGGGGCATGAACACTGAAGCTTTCTTT.

The chain joins TRBV6-5 to TRBJ1-4; D unclear. Germline V gives CDR1 MNHEY, CDR2 SVGAGI. The ends were cut back, 6 bases at V and 8 bases at J, with 16 bases in the middle. The CDR3 covers 14 residues. The CDR3 here is CASRRLSAGEKLFF. The DNA for the CDR3 is TGTGCCAGCAGGAGATTAAGCGCCGGCGAAAAACTGTTTTTT.

This clone was recorded only once. The rearrangement links TRBV6-1 to TRBJ1-2; D not certain. Trimming removed 6 bases at V and 4 bases at J, with 9 bases between. The CDR3 length is 12 residues. Germline-derived CDR1 and CDR2 are MNHNS and SASEGT. The CDR3 coding sequence is TGTGCCAGCAGAGATAACACCTATGGCTACACCTTC. Translation gives CASRDNTYGYTF.

The V call is TRBV7-8, the J call TRBJ1-4, with D unclear. Germline CDR1 SGHVS, CDR2 FQNEAQ. The CDR3 loop spans 18 amino acids. V dropped 3 bases and J dropped 7 bases, with 24 bases sitting between them. CDR3 residues: CASSFYREQPNSGEKLFF. The CDR3 DNA sequence: TGTGCCAGCAGCTTTTATCGCGAACAGCCGAACTCAGGTGAAAAACTGTTTTTT.

J is TRBJ1-4 and V is TRBV9, with a tentative D call TRBD1 (5 bases). The germline V and J ends were trimmed by 0 bases and 3 bases, with 12 bases remaining between them. In germline, CDR1 is SGDLS, CDR2 YYNGEE. This CDR3 has 16 amino acids. The CDR3 coding sequence is TGTGCCAGCAGCGTAGGAGGAGGAGGGGCTAATGAAAAACTGTTTTTT. Residues: CASSVGGGGANEKLFF. Full variable domain (rest looked up from reference TRBV9 and TRBJ1-4): DSGVTQTPKHLITATGQRVTLRCSPRSGDLSVYWYQQSLDQGLQFLIQYYNGEERAKGNILERFSAQQFPDLHSELNLSSLELGDSALYFCASSVGGGGANEKLFFGSGTQLSVL.

The chain combines TRBV2 with TRBJ1-2; TRBD1 matches 7 bases. From germline, CDR1 is SNHLY and CDR2 FYNNEI. J was trimmed by 8 bases and V by 6 bases; bases with no gene match: 6. There are 12 residues in the CDR3. CDR3 DNA sequence: TGTGCCAGCAGAGGGACAGCAAGGGGCTACACCTTC. Translating gives CASRGTARGYTF.

The V call is TRBV4-1, the J call TRBJ1-1; D is possibly TRBD1 (6 bases). There are 16 residues in the CDR3. Trimming cost V 3 bases and J 3 bases, with 17 bases left between them. Germline V gene sequence: CDR1 MGHRA, CDR2 YSYEKL. CDR3 nucleotides: TGCGCCAGCAGCCATTTGGGACACCCGATTTACACTGAAGCTTTCTTT. Its translation: CASSHLGHPIYTEAFF.

This chain links TRBV2 with TRBJ1-5, with D maybe TRBD1 (6 bases). Trimming pared 3 bases from V and 3 bases from J, leaving 12 bases between. Germline V CDR1 and CDR2: SNHLY, FYNNEI. The CDR3 totals 15 residues. CDR3 nucleotides: TGTGCCAGCAGTGATCAGGGGCGGATCAATCAGCCCCAGCATTTT. Protein: CASSDQGRINQPQHF.

This chain uses TRBV9 with TRBJ2-7, with D maybe TRBD2 (5 bases). V was cut by 5 bases and J by 5 bases, with 14 bases left in between. This CDR3 has 13 residues. The V gene's germline CDR1 is SGDLS and CDR2 YYNGEE. CDR3 sequence (DNA): TGTGCCAGCAGTGGCGGGTCTACTGACGAGCAGTACTTC. Its translation: CASSGGSTDEQYF.

V usage is TRBV28 and J usage is TRBJ2-7; tentative D call: TRBD1 (5 bases). CDR1 is MDHEN, CDR2 SYDVKM, per germline. V dropped 3 bases and J dropped 9 bases, with 12 bases sitting between them. This CDR3 has 12 residues. The CDR3 DNA sequence: TGTGCCAGCAGTTTCCCACAGGTGTGGCAGTACTTC. This encodes CASSFPQVWQYF. Full variable domain (rest looked up from reference TRBV28 and TRBJ2-7): DVKVTQSSRYLVKRTGEKVFLECVQDMDHENMFWYRQDPGLGLRLIYFSYDVKMKEKGDIPEGYSVSREKKERFSLILESASTNQTSMYLCASSFPQVWQYFGPGTRLTVT.

This clone is a singleton in its sample. V and J are TRBV27 and TRBJ2-3; D gene uncertain. The V and J ends lost 4 bases and 1 base respectively, with 9 bases between them. The CDR3 loop spans 14 amino acids. Germline CDR1 reads MNHEY; CDR2 reads SMNVEV (reference sequence). The CDR3 spells CASSWAGRTDTQYF. In DNA, the CDR3 is TGTGCCAGCAGTTGGGCTGGGCGCACAGATACGCAGTATTTT.

The chain couples TRBV4-1 to TRBJ2-7; D might be TRBD1 (5 bases). The CDR3 is made up of 15 amino acids. Deletions cut 0 bases from V and 4 bases from J, with 13 bases between. CDR1 is MGHRA and CDR2 is YSYEKL in the germline V gene. The CDR3 here is CASSQEVSPGYEQYF. CDR3 DNA sequence: TGCGCCAGCAGCCAAGAAGTATCCCCAGGGTACGAGCAGTACTTC.

The V call is TRBV27, the J call TRBJ1-5; D uncertain. Per germline, CDR1 MNHEY and CDR2 SMNVEV (reference sequence). V was cut by 3 bases and J by 7 bases, with 10 bases left in between. CDR3 length: 13 amino acids. In nucleotides, the CDR3 is TGTGCCAGCAGTTTGCGGGGAGAACAGCCCCAGCATTTT. Translating it yields CASSLRGEQPQHF.

This chain links TRBV10-3 with TRBJ2-7, with D uncertain. This CDR3 has 12 amino acids. V lost 4 bases and J 6 bases, leaving 10 bases between the germline ends. CDR1 and CDR2 from the germline V gene are ENHRY and SYGVKD. The CDR3 loop is CAISGTHSEQYF. The CDR3 nucleotides are TGTGCCATCAGTGGTACCCACTCCGAGCAGTACTTC.

This chain links TRBV19 with TRBJ2-5; 7 bases are a match to TRBD2. J lost 2 bases, V lost 2 bases, and 8 bases had no gene match. The CDR3 covers 16 residues. The V gene's germline CDR1 is LNHDA and CDR2 SQIVND (reference sequence). The CDR3 sequence is CASSILGGNLQETQYF. The CDR3 DNA follows: TGTGCCAGTAGTATACTGGGGGGGAACTTACAAGAGACCCAGTACTTC.

This clone has only one observation. V is TRBV7-9 and J is TRBJ2-2; TRBD2 agrees at 9 bases. Germline CDR1 is SEHNR and CDR2 is FQNEAQ (reference sequence). The ends lost 5 bases at V and 7 bases at J; junction bases unmatched: 14. This CDR3 is 17 amino acids long. The CDR3 DNA reads TGTGCCAGCAGCCCCCCCCCGGCTAGCGGGATTAGCGGGGAGCTGTTTTTT. It encodes CASSPPPASGISGELFF.

The chain carries TRBV4-2 and TRBJ2-5; TRBD2 aligns across 13 bases. There are 15 residues in the CDR3. Germline-derived CDR1 and CDR2 are LGHNA and YNFKEQ. V dropped 4 bases and J dropped 4; count of bases not matched to a gene: 3. Here the CDR3 DNA reads TGTGCCAGCAGCCGGACTAGCGGGAGTGGAGAGACCCAGTACTTC. Protein product: CASSRTSGSGETQYF.

This clone was seen only once. The J gene is TRBJ2-3, the V gene TRBV11-3; 14 bases map to TRBD2. This CDR3 has 17 residues. Trimming took 5 bases from V and 5 from J; bases not matched to a gene: 9. Germline V gene sequence: CDR1 SGHNT, CDR2 YENEEA. The CDR3 reads CASSPRLAGGPVDTQYF. The CDR3 DNA follows: TGTGCCAGCAGCCCCCGACTAGCGGGAGGGCCTGTAGATACGCAGTATTTT.

J is TRBJ1-5 and V is TRBV19; possibly TRBD1 for D (6 bases). The germline V and J ends were trimmed by 5 bases and 1 base, with 9 bases remaining between them. CDR1 and CDR2 from the germline V gene are LNHDA and SQIVND (reference sequence). This CDR3 contains 14 residues. The chain's CDR3 is CASSGTRSNQPQHF. The CDR3 region has the DNA TGTGCCAGTAGTGGGACACGGAGCAATCAGCCCCAGCATTTT.

The chain employs TRBV4-1 and TRBJ1-4; D is ambiguous. CDR1 is MGHRA and CDR2 is YSYEKL in the germline V gene. V was cut by 4 bases and J by 1 base, with 10 bases left in between. The CDR3 is made up of 15 amino acids. The CDR3 loop reads CASSLLQETNEKLFF. CDR3 nucleotide sequence: TGCGCCAGCAGCCTCCTTCAGGAAACTAATGAAAAACTGTTTTTT.

The genes are TRBV19 and TRBJ2-5; D gene unclear. The ends were cut back, 4 bases at V and 2 bases at J, with 11 bases in the middle. Per germline, CDR1 LNHDA and CDR2 SQIVND (reference sequence). The CDR3 contains 14 residues. CDR3 region: CASSTPRQQETQYF. The CDR3 bases are TGTGCCAGTAGTACGCCGAGGCAGCAAGAGACCCAGTACTTC.

V usage is TRBV28 and J usage is TRBJ2-1, with a tentative D call TRBD2 (5 bases). Germline-derived CDR1 and CDR2 are MDHEN and SYDVKM. V shed 3 bases and J shed 3 bases, with 15 bases lying between them. CDR3 length equals 16 residues. The CDR3 sequence is CASSFSSGLFYNEQFF. The CDR3 DNA reads TGTGCCAGCAGTTTCTCAAGCGGCCTTTTCTACAATGAGCAGTTCTTC.

The V and J genes are TRBV11-3 and TRBJ2-7; 8 bases fit TRBD1. Trimming at V came to 5 bases and at J to 3 bases, leaving 3 bases not matched to a gene. CDR3 length equals 13 residues. The V gene's germline CDR1 is SGHNT and CDR2 YENEEA. CDR3 DNA sequence: TGTGCCAGCAGCCCCGACAGGGGCTACGAGCAGTACTTC. As protein: CASSPDRGYEQYF. The variable domain in full, completed from reference TRBV11-3 and TRBJ2-7, reads EAGVVQSPRYKIIEKKQPVAFWCNPISGHNTLYWYLQNLGQGPELLIRYENEEAVDDSQLPKDRFSAERLKGVDSTLKIQPAELGDSAVYLCASSPDRGYEQYFGPGTRLTVT.

The V call is TRBV11-1, the J call TRBJ2-3; 9 bases are shared with TRBD2. V lost 7 bases, J lost 0 bases, and 8 bases stayed unmatched. Per the germline V gene, CDR1 is SGHAT and CDR2 is FQDESV (reference sequence). The CDR3 loop spans 16 amino acids. The CDR3 sequence is CASTQGTSTSTDTQYF. In DNA, the CDR3 is TGTGCCAGCACCCAAGGGACTAGCACTAGCACAGATACGCAGTATTTT.

The chain links TRBV7-9 to TRBJ2-7, with 8 bases that match TRBD1. The germline V gene encodes CDR1 SEHNR and CDR2 FQNEAQ (reference sequence). Germline trimming cut 5 bases from V and 0 bases from J; bases unmatched to any gene: 6. This CDR3 is built from 15 residues. CDR3 DNA sequence: TGTGCCAGCAGCCGCGGACAGGGATACTCCTACGAGCAGTACTTC. It codes for CASSRGQGYSYEQYF.

This rearrangement joins TRBV11-2 to TRBJ2-5; 7 nucleotides match TRBD2. Per germline, CDR1 SGHAT and CDR2 FQNNGV. Losses at the gene ends were 1 base for V and 5 bases for J; bases not matched to a gene: 7. This CDR3 contains 15 residues. The CDR3 DNA reads TGTGCCAGCAGCTTAGGGGAGGGAGAGGCCGAGACCCAGTACTTC. Translation: CASSLGEGEAETQYF.

This sequence joins TRBV18 and TRBJ2-5, with 7 nucleotides matching TRBD1. Germline CDR1 reads KGHSH; CDR2 reads LQKENI. This CDR3 is built from 14 residues. V was clipped by 0 bases and J by 7 bases; unmatched bases: 5. The CDR3 here is CASSPPDRARTQYF. The CDR3 nucleotides are TGTGCCAGCTCACCACCCGACAGGGCACGGACCCAGTACTTC.